This T cell receptor beta chain came from a study of cytomegalovirus exposure and HLA in healthy donors. V shed 4 bases and J shed 1 base, with 22 bases lying between them. The germline V gene has CDR1 MNHEY and CDR2 SMNVEV (reference sequence). This CDR3 has 18 amino acids. PCR primers comprised 60 Vbeta and 13 Jbeta primers. Here immunoSEQ multiplex PCR was the method, and the copy in TCRdb shows in-frame clones only, minus some. The sample includes some 140,000 clones, roughly 80% of them seen just once. The genes are TRBV27 and TRBJ1-1, with a weak D call TRBD1 (6 bases). Input material: PBMCs. This receptor was obtained from a female donor in good health and CMV-seronegative. The CDR3 sequence: CASSSLSGGPRGNTEAFF. As DNA, the CDR3 is TGTGCCAGCAGTTCACTGTCGGGGGGGCCCAGAGGGAACACTGAAGCTTTCTTT.